The rows below give T cell receptor beta chains drawn from one sample of a study of HIV-infected children after antiretroviral therapy interruption. Each CDR3 protein gets one entry after TCRdb re-called the 3' RACE reads with MiXCR. The sample consists of approximately 89,000 distinct CDR3 sequences, under 8% of them appearing once. The material sequenced was CD45RA+ CD4+ T cells from PBMCs, pooled from several time points, taken from a donor given antiretroviral therapy, either interrupted or continuous. The origin of the receptors is a pool of human donors with HIV. Both conserved end residues are part of each CDR3. D genes are given only for firm matches. Part of the rows lack a size; the others show once, few, many or a class for expanded clones.

D gene: TRBD2; clone size: many; J gene: TRBJ2-2; V gene: TRBV20-1; CDR3 protein: CSARLAGNTGELFF; CDR3 DNA: TGCAGTGCTAGACTAGCGGGGAACACCGGGGAGCTGTTTTTT
D gene: NA; clone size: NA; J gene: TRBJ2-3; V gene: TRBV5-1; CDR3 protein: CASRTGTPTDTQYF; CDR3 DNA: TGCGCCAGCCGAACCGGGACTCCCACAGATACGCAGTATTTT
D gene: NA; clone size: many; J gene: TRBJ1-5; V gene: TRBV30; CDR3 protein: CAWSFKGAGNQPQHF; CDR3 DNA: TGTGCCTGGAGTTTCAAAGGGGCTGGAAATCAGCCCCAGCATTTT
D gene: NA; clone size: many; J gene: TRBJ1-2; V gene: TRBV30; CDR3 protein: CAWRDSFYGYTF; CDR3 DNA: TGTGCCTGGAGGGACAGCTTCTATGGCTACACCTTC
D gene: NA; clone size: many; J gene: TRBJ1-5; V gene: TRBV20-1; CDR3 protein: CSAGETGNQPQHF; CDR3 DNA: TGCAGTGCTGGTGAAACAGGGAATCAGCCCCAGCATTTT
D gene: NA; clone size: many; J gene: TRBJ2-1; V gene: TRBV20-1; CDR3 protein: CSAGGLRNEQFF; CDR3 DNA: TGCAGTGCGGGCGGCCTGAGGAATGAGCAGTTCTTC
D gene: TRBD1; clone size: NA; J gene: TRBJ1-2; V gene: TRBV4-1; CDR3 protein: CASSQQDRDIWGYTF; CDR3 DNA: TGCGCCAGCAGCCAACAAGACAGGGATATATGGGGCTACACCTTC
D gene: NA; clone size: many; J gene: TRBJ2-5; V gene: TRBV19; CDR3 protein: CASSTVLAETQYF; CDR3 DNA: TGTGCCAGTAGTACCGTTCTAGCGGAGACCCAGTACTTC
D gene: NA; clone size: many; J gene: TRBJ2-3; V gene: TRBV5-1; CDR3 protein: CASSFPDGTTDTQYF; CDR3 DNA: TGCGCCAGCAGCTTTCCGGACGGAACCACAGATACGCAGTATTTT
D gene: NA; clone size: many; J gene: TRBJ2-7; V gene: TRBV7-3; CDR3 protein: CASSLGIQGSEQYF; CDR3 DNA: TGTGCCAGCAGCTTGGGGATACAGGGTTCCGAGCAGTACTTC
D gene: NA; clone size: many; J gene: TRBJ1-4; V gene: TRBV6-1; CDR3 protein: CASSQPSLNEKLFF; CDR3 DNA: TGTGCCAGCAGTCAACCCTCCCTAAATGAAAAACTGTTTTTT
D gene: NA; clone size: many; J gene: TRBJ1-1; V gene: TRBV29-1; CDR3 protein: CSVDPSGGAFF; CDR3 DNA: TGCAGCGTTGACCCCTCCGGTGGAGCTTTCTTT
D gene: NA; clone size: NA; J gene: TRBJ2-1; V gene: TRBV12-3/TRBV12-4; CDR3 protein: CASSLALSDTYNEQFF; CDR3 DNA: TGTGCCAGCAGTTTAGCGTTGTCGGACACCTACAATGAGCAGTTCTTC
D gene: NA; clone size: many; J gene: TRBJ1-1; V gene: TRBV20-1; CDR3 protein: CSARDGRRPMNTEAFF; CDR3 DNA: TGCAGTGCTAGAGACGGCAGGAGGCCAATGAACACTGAAGCTTTCTTT
D gene: TRBD2; clone size: NA; J gene: TRBJ2-5; V gene: TRBV7-2; CDR3 protein: CASSLRWLAGGRKSYQETQYF; CDR3 DNA: TGTGCCAGCAGTTTAAGATGGTTAGCGGGGGGCCGAAAGTCGTACCAAGAGACCCAGTACTTC
D gene: NA; clone size: few; J gene: TRBJ2-1; V gene: TRBV9; CDR3 protein: CASSTRRWDEQFF; CDR3 DNA: TGTGCCAGCAGCACCCGCCGTTGGGATGAGCAGTTCTTC
D gene: NA; clone size: NA; J gene: TRBJ2-7; V gene: TRBV20-1; CDR3 protein: CSAELLVRSEQYF; CDR3 DNA: TGCAGTGCTGAACTCTTGGTACGTTCCGAGCAGTACTTC
D gene: TRBD1; clone size: many; J gene: TRBJ2-4; V gene: TRBV19; CDR3 protein: CASRPRDRGDIQYF; CDR3 DNA: TGTGCCAGTAGACCCCGGGACAGGGGCGACATTCAGTACTTC
D gene: NA; clone size: few; J gene: TRBJ2-7; V gene: TRBV5-1; CDR3 protein: CASSRDTTYEQYF; CDR3 DNA: TGCGCCAGCAGCCGGGACACCACCTACGAGCAGTACTTC
D gene: NA; clone size: many; J gene: TRBJ1-4; V gene: TRBV12-3/TRBV12-4; CDR3 protein: CASRGSDGGGEKLFF; CDR3 DNA: TGTGCCAGCAGGGGCTCGGACGGGGGCGGCGAAAAACTGTTTTTT